This TCR beta chain was captured by sequencing in a study of T cell changes during pregnancy in multiple sclerosis. Looked up from germline, CDR1 is SGHAT and CDR2 is FQNNGV. This CDR3 region has 14 residues. The V and J ends lost 0 bases and 10 bases, in that order; junction bases with no gene match: 6. Clones were read by immunoSEQ multiplex PCR, and TCRdb kept only the in-frame ones, dropping some. Among approximately 84,000 clones, approximately 94% were seen once, and the ten largest hold more than 2%. The sample consisted of peripheral blood, taken in the third trimester of pregnancy. V is TRBV11-2 and J is TRBJ2-1, with TRBD2 identical over 7 bases. The receptor's source is a female donor with multiple sclerosis, enrolled in a pregnancy study. The CDR3 loop is CASSLDRGVSEQFF. As DNA, the CDR3 is TGTGCCAGCAGCTTAGATCGGGGGGTCTCAGAGCAGTTCTTC.